This is a list of T cell receptor beta chains from one sample in a study of blood T cell repertoires in COVID-19. Clones were read by immunoSEQ multiplex PCR, and TCRdb kept only the in-frame ones, dropping some. The sample shows roughly 260,000 clones, about 89% of them seen only once. Sequenced: PBMCs or T cells enriched from blood (not recorded which). The receptors shown here come from a woman aged 18-35 years who had recovered from COVID-19. The CDR3 runs from the conserved cysteine through the conserved F or W. The D gene is left open where the match is weak. Only part of the rows carry a size: once, few, many, or a class if the clone is expanded.

D: TRBD1
size: NA
V: TRBV30
J: TRBJ2-3
CDR3: CAWSVRGQGAADTQYF
DNA: TGTGCCTGGAGTGTACGTGGACAGGGGGCCGCAGATACGCAGTATTTT

D: NA
size: NA
V: TRBV5-6
J: TRBJ1-5
CDR3: CASRLWGQSNQPQHF
DNA: TGTGCCAGCAGATTGTGGGGGCAGAGCAATCAGCCCCAGCATTTT

D: NA
size: NA
V: TRBV5-1
J: TRBJ2-2
CDR3: CASSLRQVGGELFF
DNA: TGCGCCAGCAGCTTGAGACAGGTCGGGGGGGAGCTGTTTTTT

D: TRBD1
size: NA
V: TRBV19
J: TRBJ1-1
CDR3: CASRDELGGKYTEAFF
DNA: TGTGCCAGTAGGGACGAACTAGGGGGCAAGTACACTGAAGCTTTCTTT

D: NA
size: NA
V: TRBV4-3
J: TRBJ1-1
CDR3: CASSQEAGNTEAFF
DNA: TGCGCCAGCAGCCAAGAGGCAGGGAACACTGAAGCTTTCTTT

D: NA
size: NA
V: TRBV11-3
J: TRBJ2-2
CDR3: CASSHMASPGELFF
DNA: TGTGCCAGCAGCCATATGGCTAGTCCCGGGGAGCTGTTTTTT

D: NA
size: NA
V: TRBV28
J: TRBJ2-1
CDR3: CASSYTGSSYNEQFF
DNA: TGTGCCAGCAGTTATACAGGAAGCTCCTACAATGAGCAGTTCTTC

D: TRBD2
size: NA
V: TRBV30
J: TRBJ2-2
CDR3: CAWKELAGSGELFF
DNA: TGTGCCTGGAAGGAGCTAGCGGGGTCCGGGGAGCTGTTTTTT

D: NA
size: NA
V: TRBV27
J: TRBJ1-2
CDR3: CASSLRRDQLGYGYTF
DNA: TGTGCCAGCAGTTTAAGGCGGGACCAGCTGGGCTATGGCTACACCTTC

D: TRBD2
size: NA
V: TRBV6-2/TRBV6-3
J: TRBJ2-3
CDR3: CASSPTSGSTDTQYF
DNA: TGTGCCAGCAGTCCGACTAGCGGGAGCACAGATACGCAGTATTTT

D: NA
size: NA
V: TRBV7-2
J: TRBJ1-6
CDR3: CASSKGSGVRNNSPLHF
DNA: TGTGCCAGCAGCAAGGGGTCAGGGGTTAGAAATAATTCACCCCTCCACTTT

D: TRBD1
size: NA
V: TRBV25-1
J: TRBJ1-2
CDR3: CASNRGYGYTF
DNA: TGTGCCAGCAACAGGGGCTATGGCTACACCTTC

D: TRBD2
size: NA
V: TRBV7-8
J: TRBJ2-1
CDR3: CASSERGRELDSSYNEQFF
DNA: TGTGCCAGCAGCGAGCGGGGGAGAGAACTAGATTCCTCCTACAATGAGCAGTTCTTC

D: TRBD1
size: NA
V: TRBV5-5
J: TRBJ1-3
CDR3: CASSQDRGPGNTIYF
DNA: TGTGCCAGCAGCCAGGACAGGGGGCCTGGAAACACCATATATTTT

D: TRBD1
size: few
V: TRBV10-1
J: TRBJ2-7
CDR3: CASSAGQGAFDEQYF
DNA: TGCGCCAGCAGTGCGGGACAGGGTGCCTTCGACGAGCAGTACTTC

D: NA
size: NA
V: TRBV15
J: TRBJ2-5
CDR3: CATSRSDRFGETQYF
DNA: TGTGCCACCAGCAGGTCCGACAGGTTTGGGGAGACCCAGTACTTC

D: NA
size: NA
V: TRBV5-1
J: TRBJ1-3
CDR3: CASSLWGDSGNTIYF
DNA: TGCGCCAGCAGCTTGTGGGGCGACTCTGGAAACACCATATATTTT

D: NA
size: once
V: TRBV27
J: TRBJ1-2
CDR3: CASSPKRQMFNYGYTF
DNA: TGTGCCAGCAGTCCGAAGCGACAGATGTTTAACTATGGCTACACCTTC

D: NA
size: NA
V: TRBV28
J: TRBJ2-1
CDR3: CASSLGHLNEQFF
DNA: TGTGCCAGCAGTTTGGGCCACCTTAATGAGCAGTTCTTC

D: NA
size: NA
V: TRBV5-5
J: TRBJ1-6
CDR3: CASSIRLQGPNSPLHF
DNA: TGTGCCAGCAGCATACGTCTTCAGGGCCCGAATTCACCCCTCCACTTT

D: NA
size: NA
V: TRBV7-9
J: TRBJ2-3
CDR3: CASSPGDMDTDTQYF
DNA: TGTGCCAGCAGCCCCGGGGACATGGACACAGATACGCAGTATTTT

D: TRBD2
size: once
V: TRBV11-3
J: TRBJ2-7
CDR3: CASSDGLAGVEQYF
DNA: TGTGCCAGCAGCGACGGACTAGCGGGGGTCGAGCAGTACTTC

D: NA
size: NA
V: TRBV11-1
J: TRBJ2-1
CDR3: CASSLPSLRRYNEQFF
DNA: TGTGCCAGCAGCTTACCTAGTCTGAGAAGATACAATGAGCAGTTCTTC

D: TRBD2
size: NA
V: TRBV28
J: TRBJ2-7
CDR3: CASSLRGLASYEQYF
DNA: TGTGCCAGCAGTTTAAGGGGACTAGCCTCCTACGAGCAGTACTTC

D: NA
size: NA
V: TRBV11-3
J: TRBJ1-1
CDR3: CASSEGHKNTEAFF
DNA: TGTGCCAGCAGCGAGGGACATAAGAACACTGAAGCTTTCTTT

D: NA
size: NA
V: TRBV19
J: TRBJ1-2
CDR3: CASTSRAHYGYTF
DNA: TGTGCCAGTACTTCCAGGGCCCACTATGGCTACACCTTC

D: TRBD1
size: NA
V: TRBV5-1
J: TRBJ2-7
CDR3: CASTIGQGAGEQYF
DNA: TGCGCCAGCACCATCGGACAGGGAGCTGGGGAGCAGTACTTC

D: NA
size: NA
V: TRBV28
J: TRBJ1-3
CDR3: CASKGGAGNTIYF
DNA: TGTGCCAGCAAGGGGGGGGCTGGAAACACCATATATTTT

D: TRBD1
size: NA
V: TRBV4-3
J: TRBJ1-3
CDR3: CASSQGQGGRNTIYF
DNA: TGCGCCAGCAGCCAAGGACAGGGGGGACGTAACACCATATATTTT

D: TRBD1
size: once
V: TRBV30
J: TRBJ2-7
CDR3: CAWSGGQVTYEQYF
DNA: TGTGCCTGGAGTGGGGGACAGGTAACCTACGAGCAGTACTTC

D: TRBD1
size: NA
V: TRBV2
J: TRBJ2-1
CDR3: CATTRDRSYNEQFF
DNA: TGTGCCACCACGAGGGACAGGAGCTACAATGAGCAGTTCTTC

D: TRBD2
size: NA
V: TRBV15
J: TRBJ2-1
CDR3: CATSRWTSGRANEQFF
DNA: TGTGCCACCAGCAGGTGGACTAGCGGGAGGGCCAATGAGCAGTTCTTC

D: NA
size: NA
V: TRBV11-2
J: TRBJ2-3
CDR3: CASSLGLGTDTQYF
DNA: TGTGCCAGCAGCTTAGGGCTTGGCACAGATACGCAGTATTTT

D: NA
size: NA
V: TRBV19
J: TRBJ1-5
CDR3: CASSNRPNYSNQPQHF
DNA: TGTGCCAGTAGCAACAGGCCAAACTATAGCAATCAGCCCCAGCATTTT

D: NA
size: NA
V: TRBV5-1
J: TRBJ2-3
CDR3: CASSLVSRSTDTQYF
DNA: TGCGCCAGCAGCTTGGTTTCCCGGAGCACAGATACGCAGTATTTT

D: NA
size: NA
V: TRBV7-2
J: TRBJ1-2
CDR3: CASSLRTPGLPYGYTF
DNA: TGTGCCAGCAGCTTAAGAACACCGGGACTACCCTATGGCTACACCTTC

D: NA
size: NA
V: TRBV11-2
J: TRBJ2-1
CDR3: CASSFPGHGRGEQFF
DNA: TGTGCCAGCAGCTTTCCGGGACATGGGCGCGGGGAGCAGTTCTTC

D: NA
size: NA
V: TRBV6-5
J: TRBJ1-5
CDR3: CASRDREYSNQPQHF
DNA: TGTGCCAGCAGGGACAGAGAATATAGCAATCAGCCCCAGCATTTT

D: NA
size: NA
V: TRBV4-1
J: TRBJ1-2
CDR3: CASSPVPEIYGYTF
DNA: TGCGCCAGCAGCCCGGTTCCCGAAATCTATGGCTACACCTTC

D: NA
size: once
V: TRBV28
J: TRBJ1-2
CDR3: CASSSMNIYGYTF
DNA: TGTGCCAGCAGTTCCATGAACATCTATGGCTACACCTTC

D: NA
size: NA
V: TRBV27
J: TRBJ2-1
CDR3: CASSPESRFYNEQFF
DNA: TGTGCCAGCAGCCCGGAGAGTAGGTTCTACAATGAGCAGTTCTTC

D: TRBD2
size: NA
V: TRBV7-3
J: TRBJ2-5
CDR3: CASSLLGLGSETQYF
DNA: TGTGCCAGCAGCTTACTGGGACTAGGATCAGAGACCCAGTACTTC

D: TRBD2
size: NA
V: TRBV19
J: TRBJ2-3
CDR3: CASSLSGIVTDTQYF
DNA: TGTGCCAGTAGTCTCAGCGGGATTGTCACAGATACGCAGTATTTT

D: NA
size: NA
V: TRBV30
J: TRBJ2-7
CDR3: CAWNAGSYEQYF
DNA: TGTGCCTGGAATGCAGGTAGCTACGAGCAGTACTTC

D: TRBD1
size: NA
V: TRBV3-1/TRBV3-2
J: TRBJ1-2
CDR3: CASSQMDREGGYTF
DNA: TGTGCCAGCAGCCAAATGGACAGGGAAGGAGGCTACACCTTC

D: TRBD2
size: NA
V: TRBV4-2
J: TRBJ2-5
CDR3: CASSRTRGVQETQYF
DNA: TGTGCCAGCAGCCGGACCCGGGGGGTCCAAGAGACCCAGTACTTC

D: NA
size: NA
V: TRBV30
J: TRBJ1-1
CDR3: CAWDGTPMNTEAFF
DNA: TGTGCCTGGGACGGGACTCCCATGAACACTGAAGCTTTCTTT

D: NA
size: NA
V: TRBV5-6
J: TRBJ2-5
CDR3: CASSPILGQIETQYF
DNA: TGTGCCAGCAGCCCGATCCTCGGACAGATAGAGACCCAGTACTTC

D: NA
size: once
V: TRBV3-1/TRBV3-2
J: TRBJ2-7
CDR3: CASSPVGDRYEQYF
DNA: TGTGCCAGCAGCCCAGTAGGGGATAGGTACGAGCAGTACTTC

D: NA
size: once
V: TRBV11-3
J: TRBJ1-1
CDR3: CASSLDHMKNTEAFF
DNA: TGTGCCAGCAGCTTAGACCACATGAAGAACACTGAAGCTTTCTTT